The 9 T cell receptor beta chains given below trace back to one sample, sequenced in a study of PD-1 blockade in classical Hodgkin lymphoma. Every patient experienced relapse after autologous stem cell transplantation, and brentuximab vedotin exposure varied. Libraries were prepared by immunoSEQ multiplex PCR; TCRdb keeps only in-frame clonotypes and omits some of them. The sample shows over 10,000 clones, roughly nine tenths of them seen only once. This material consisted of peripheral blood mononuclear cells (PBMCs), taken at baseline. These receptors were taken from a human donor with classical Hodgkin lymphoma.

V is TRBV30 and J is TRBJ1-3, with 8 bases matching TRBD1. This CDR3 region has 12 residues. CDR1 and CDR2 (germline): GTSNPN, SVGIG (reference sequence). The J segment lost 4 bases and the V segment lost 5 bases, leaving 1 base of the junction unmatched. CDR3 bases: TGTGCCTGGTGGACAGGGGGAAACACCATATATTTT. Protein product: CAWWTGGNTIYF.

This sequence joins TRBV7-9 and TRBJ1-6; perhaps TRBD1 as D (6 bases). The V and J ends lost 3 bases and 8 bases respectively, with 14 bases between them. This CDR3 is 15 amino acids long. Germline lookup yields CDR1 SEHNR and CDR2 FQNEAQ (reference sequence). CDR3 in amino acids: CASSFYRDIHSPLHF. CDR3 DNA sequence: TGTGCCAGCAGCTTTTACCGGGACATACATTCACCCCTCCACTTT.

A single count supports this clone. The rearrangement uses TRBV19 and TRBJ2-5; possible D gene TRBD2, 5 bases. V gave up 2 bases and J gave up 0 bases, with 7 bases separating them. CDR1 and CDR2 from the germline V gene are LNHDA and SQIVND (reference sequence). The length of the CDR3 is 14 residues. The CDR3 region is CASSIRGHQETQYF. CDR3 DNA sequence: TGTGCCAGTAGTATAAGAGGGCACCAAGAGACCCAGTACTTC.

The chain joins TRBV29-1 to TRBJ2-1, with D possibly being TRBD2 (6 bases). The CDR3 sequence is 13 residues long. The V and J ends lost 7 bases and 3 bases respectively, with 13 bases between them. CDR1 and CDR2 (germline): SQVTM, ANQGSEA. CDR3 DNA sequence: TGCAGCGCTGTGGGGGGTAACTACAATGAGCAGTTCTTC. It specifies CSAVGGNYNEQFF.

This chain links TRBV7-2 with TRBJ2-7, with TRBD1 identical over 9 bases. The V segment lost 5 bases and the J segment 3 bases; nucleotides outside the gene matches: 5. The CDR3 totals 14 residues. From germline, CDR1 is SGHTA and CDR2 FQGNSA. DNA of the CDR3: TGTGCCAGCAGCCCGCAGACAGGGGGCTACGAGCAGTACTTC. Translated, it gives CASSPQTGGYEQYF.

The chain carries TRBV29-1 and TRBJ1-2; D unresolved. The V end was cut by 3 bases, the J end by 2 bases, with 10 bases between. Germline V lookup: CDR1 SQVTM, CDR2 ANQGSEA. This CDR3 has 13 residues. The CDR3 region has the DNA TGCAGCGTTGATTCAGGAACCAACTATGGCTACACCTTC. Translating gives CSVDSGTNYGYTF.

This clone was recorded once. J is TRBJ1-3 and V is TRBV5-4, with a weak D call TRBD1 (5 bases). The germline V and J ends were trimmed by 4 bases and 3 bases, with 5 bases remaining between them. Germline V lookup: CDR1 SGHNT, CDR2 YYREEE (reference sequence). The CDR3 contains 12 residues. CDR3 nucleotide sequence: TGTGCCAGCAGCCAGGGTGGAAACACCATATATTTT. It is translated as CASSQGGNTIYF.

The CDR3 region has the DNA TGTGCCAGCAGTTACGAGGGACAGGGTTATGGCTACACCTTC. Its protein is CASSYEGQGYGYTF. This chain connects TRBV6-5 to TRBJ1-2; 9 nucleotides agree with TRBD1. Germline values: CDR1 MNHEY, CDR2 SVGAGI. The ends lost 2 bases at V and 5 bases at J; junction bases unmatched: 3. This CDR3 contains 14 residues.

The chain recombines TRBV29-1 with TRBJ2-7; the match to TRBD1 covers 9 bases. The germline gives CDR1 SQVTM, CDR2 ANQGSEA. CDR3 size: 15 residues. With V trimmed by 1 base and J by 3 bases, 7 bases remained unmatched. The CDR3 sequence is CSVEGSGDRVYEQYF. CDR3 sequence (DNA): TGCAGCGTTGAAGGTTCTGGGGACAGGGTCTACGAGCAGTACTTC.